Below, 3 T cell receptor beta chains from the same sample are listed, as sequenced in a study of T cell responses to AZD1222 COVID-19 vaccine. Only in-frame clones appear in the TCRdb table, and some are missing; sequencing was by immunoSEQ multiplex PCR. The sample has approximately 110,000 clones, roughly 91% seen once. The sequencing used peripheral blood, collected on day 0 of AZD1222 vaccination. The receptors stem from an adult in good health.

The chain couples TRBV5-1 to TRBJ2-3, with D uncertain. The CDR3 is 13 amino acids. The V end lost 0 bases, the J end lost 5 bases, and 7 bases lay between the germline ends. The germline V gene encodes CDR1 SGHRS and CDR2 YFSETQ. CDR3 region: CASSLGVEDTQYF. The CDR3 nucleotides read TGCGCCAGCAGCTTGGGAGTTGAAGATACGCAGTATTTT. The whole variable domain, remainder taken from reference TRBV5-1 and TRBJ2-3, is KAGVTQTPRYLIKTRGQQVTLSCSPISGHRSVSWYQQTPGQGLQFLFEYFSETQRNKGNFPGRFSGRQFSNSRSEMNVSTLELGDSALYLCASSLGVEDTQYFGPGTRLTVL.

The gene calls are TRBV12-5 and TRBJ2-7; D not resolved. CDR3 size: 12 residues. Germline V gene data show CDR1 as LGHNT and CDR2 as FRNRAP. V gave up 6 bases and J gave up 4 bases, with 10 bases separating them. DNA for the CDR3: TGTGCTAGTGGGCGGAAGTCATACGAGCAGTACTTC. This sequence encodes CASGRKSYEQYF. The full variable domain, with the rest looked up from reference TRBV12-5 and TRBJ2-7, is DARVTQTPRHKVTEMGQEVTMRCQPILGHNTVFWYRQTMMQGLELLAYFRNRAPLDDSGMPKDRFSAEMPDATLATLKIQPSEPRDSAVYFCASGRKSYEQYFGPGTRLTVT.

The CDR3 loop is CASSRRDRDNEQFF. DNA of the CDR3: TGTGCCAGCAGTCGTCGGGACAGGGACAATGAGCAGTTCTTC. The V gene is TRBV5-4, the J gene TRBJ2-1, with 9 nucleotides matching TRBD1. The trim removed 5 bases at V and 5 bases at J, leaving 5 bases unmatched. The CDR3 contains 14 residues. Germline CDR1 is SGHNT and CDR2 is YYREEE (reference sequence).